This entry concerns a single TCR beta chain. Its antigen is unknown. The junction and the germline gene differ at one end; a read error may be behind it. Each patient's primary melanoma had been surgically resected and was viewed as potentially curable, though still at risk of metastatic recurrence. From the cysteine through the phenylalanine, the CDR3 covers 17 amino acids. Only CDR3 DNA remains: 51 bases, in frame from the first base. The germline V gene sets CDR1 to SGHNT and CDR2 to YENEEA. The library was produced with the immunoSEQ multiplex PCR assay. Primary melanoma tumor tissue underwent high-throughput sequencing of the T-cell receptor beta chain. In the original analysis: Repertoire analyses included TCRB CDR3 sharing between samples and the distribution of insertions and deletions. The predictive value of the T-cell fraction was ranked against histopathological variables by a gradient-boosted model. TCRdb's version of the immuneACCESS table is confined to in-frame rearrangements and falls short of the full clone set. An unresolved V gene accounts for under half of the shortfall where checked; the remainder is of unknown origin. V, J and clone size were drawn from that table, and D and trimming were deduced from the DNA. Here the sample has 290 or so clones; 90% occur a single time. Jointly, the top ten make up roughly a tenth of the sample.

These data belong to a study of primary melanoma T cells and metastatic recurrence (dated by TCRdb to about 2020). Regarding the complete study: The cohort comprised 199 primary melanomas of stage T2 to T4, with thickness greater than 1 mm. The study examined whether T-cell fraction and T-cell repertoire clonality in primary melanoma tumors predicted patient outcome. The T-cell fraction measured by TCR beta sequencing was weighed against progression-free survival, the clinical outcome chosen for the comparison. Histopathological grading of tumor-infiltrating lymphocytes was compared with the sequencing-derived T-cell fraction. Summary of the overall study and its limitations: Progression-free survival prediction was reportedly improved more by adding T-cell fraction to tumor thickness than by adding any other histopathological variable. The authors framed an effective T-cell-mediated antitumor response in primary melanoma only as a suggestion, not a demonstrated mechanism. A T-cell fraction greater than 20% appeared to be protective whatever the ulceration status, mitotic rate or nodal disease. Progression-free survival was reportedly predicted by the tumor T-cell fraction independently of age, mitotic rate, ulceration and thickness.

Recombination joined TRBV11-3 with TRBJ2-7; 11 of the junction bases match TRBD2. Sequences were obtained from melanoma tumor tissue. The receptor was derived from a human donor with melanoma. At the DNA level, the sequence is TGTGCCAGCAGCGCTCAAAGACTAGCGGGGAACACCTACGAACAGTACTTC. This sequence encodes CASSAQRLAGNTYEQYF.